This entry lists 10 T cell receptor beta chains sequenced from one sample in a study of T-cell reconstitution after alpha-beta-depleted transplantation in children. A library of TCRbeta sequences, prepared with unique molecular identifiers, was generated. TCRdb used MiXCR to reprocess the PCR reads, holding one entry per CDR3 protein. The table has 85,000 to 120,000 distinct CDR3 sequences, about 6.8% seen once; the top ten hold approximately 16%. The source material was PBMCs, sampled before TCRalphabeta/CD19-depleted stem cell transplant. These receptors originate from a boy between 2 and 10 years old with acute lymphoblastic leukemia, due to receive a stem cell transplant.

This chain connects TRBV6-5 to TRBJ2-7; 8 positions match TRBD1. Looked up from germline, CDR1 is MNHEY and CDR2 is SVGAGI. This CDR3 has 15 residues. V gave up 7 bases and J gave up 3 bases; unmatched junction bases: 11. The CDR3 DNA reads TGTGCCAGCAACTACTTCGGACAGGGAAACTACGAGCAGTACTTC. Its protein is CASNYFGQGNYEQYF.

The V gene is TRBV6-1, the J gene TRBJ2-5; TRBD1 matches at 7 bases. Germline-derived CDR1 and CDR2 are MNHNS and SASEGT. There are 13 residues in the CDR3. The V gene end was trimmed by 6 bases and the J gene end by 2 bases; junction bases not matched to a gene: 3. As DNA, the CDR3 is TGTGCCAGCAGACCGGGACAGCAAGAGACCCAGTACTTC. Its translation: CASRPGQQETQYF.

The genes are TRBV6-5 and TRBJ2-7, with 10 bases that match TRBD1. V was pared by 5 bases and J by 4 bases, with 5 bases of the junction left unmatched. The CDR3 extends over 14 amino acids. CDR1 is MNHEY and CDR2 is SVGAGI in the germline V gene. The chain's CDR3 is CASSIRTGGYEQYF. The CDR3, as DNA: TGTGCCAGCAGTATACGGACAGGGGGATACGAGCAGTACTTC.

This clonotype was seen at least ten times. Mismatch with germline at one junction end may stem from a read error. The genes are TRBV15 and TRBJ2-5; maybe TRBD1 (6 bases). Germline V gene data show CDR1 as LNHNV and CDR2 as YYDKDF (reference sequence). The CDR3 is made up of 14 amino acids. CDR3 loop: CATSIPTGQEAQYF. The CDR3 DNA is TGTGCCACCAGCATACCTACAGGGCAAGAGGCCCAGTACTTC.

This clonotype occurred many times. The gene calls are TRBV20-1 and TRBJ2-5; D gene unclear. The CDR3 covers 13 residues. V lost 0 bases, J lost 5 bases, and 10 bases lay in between. Germline values: CDR1 DFQATT, CDR2 SNEGSKA (reference sequence). The CDR3 spells CSAREDLGETQYF. For the CDR3, the DNA is TGCAGTGCTAGAGAAGACCTAGGGGAGACCCAGTACTTC.

There are many counts of this clonotype. This chain uses TRBV11-2 with TRBJ1-2; 9 bases line up with TRBD1. V was clipped by 5 bases and J by 9 bases; unmatched bases: 7. Germline lookup yields CDR1 SGHAT and CDR2 FQNNGV. CDR3 length: 13 residues. The CDR3 protein is CASSKPGQGRYTF. The CDR3 nucleotides are TGTGCCAGCAGCAAACCGGGACAGGGCCGCTACACCTTC.

There are a few counts of this clonotype. J is TRBJ2-2 and V is TRBV4-1, with 9 positions matching TRBD2. With V trimmed by 3 bases and J by 5 bases, 7 bases remained unmatched. Germline lookup yields CDR1 MGHRA and CDR2 YSYEKL. The CDR3 has 16 residues. In nucleotides, the CDR3 is TGCGCCAGCAGCCATCCCGCGGGGGGGCAGACCGGGGAGCTGTTTTTT. Its translation: CASSHPAGGQTGELFF.

This clonotype showed up many times. V is TRBV12-3 or TRBV12-4 and J is TRBJ2-1, with D perhaps matching TRBD1 or TRBD2 (6 bases each). Trimming took 1 base from V and 12 from J, leaving 16 bases between them. The CDR3 has 14 residues. This chain's CDR3 is CASSLGGGPMGQFF. As DNA, the CDR3 is TGTGCCAGCAGTTTAGGTGGGGGGCCGATGGGGCAGTTCTTC.

This clonotype was counted at least ten times. The rearrangement links TRBV4-1 to TRBJ2-7, with TRBD1 matching 11 bases. V lost 1 base to trimming and J lost 3 bases; unmatched junction nucleotides: 2. Germline lookup yields CDR1 MGHRA and CDR2 YSYEKL. CDR3 length: 15 amino acids. CDR3 protein: CASSQGGQGVYEQYF. The CDR3 DNA follows: TGCGCCAGCAGCCAAGGGGGACAGGGGGTCTACGAGCAGTACTTC.

This clonotype occurred many times. The chain employs TRBV28 and TRBJ2-4; D possibly corresponds to TRBD2 (6 bases). V lost 8 bases to trimming and J lost 0 bases, with 14 bases between them. From germline, CDR1 is MDHEN and CDR2 SYDVKM. The CDR3 extends over 15 amino acids. The CDR3 sequence: CASGIGGLAKNIQYF. CDR3 in DNA: TGTGCCAGCGGTATTGGAGGGCTAGCCAAAAACATTCAGTACTTC.